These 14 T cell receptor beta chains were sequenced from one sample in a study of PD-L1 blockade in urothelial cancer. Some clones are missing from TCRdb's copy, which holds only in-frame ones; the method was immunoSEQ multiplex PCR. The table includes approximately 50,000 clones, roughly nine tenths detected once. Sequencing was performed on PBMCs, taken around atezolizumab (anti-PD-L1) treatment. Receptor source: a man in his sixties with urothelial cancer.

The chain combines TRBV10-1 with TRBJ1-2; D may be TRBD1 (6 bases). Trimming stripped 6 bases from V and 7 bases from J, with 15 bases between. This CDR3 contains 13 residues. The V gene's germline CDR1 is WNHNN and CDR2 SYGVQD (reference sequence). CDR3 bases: TGCGCCAGCAGCCCCACAGGGTCTGCTGGCTACACCTTC. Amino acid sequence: CASSPTGSAGYTF.

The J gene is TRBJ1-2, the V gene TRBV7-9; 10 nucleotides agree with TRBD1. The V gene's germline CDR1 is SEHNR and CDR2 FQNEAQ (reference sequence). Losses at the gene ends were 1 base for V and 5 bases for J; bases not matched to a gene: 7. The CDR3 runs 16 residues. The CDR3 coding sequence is TGTGCCAGCAGCTTAGTTCTGGGGACAGGGGATTATGGCTACACCTTC. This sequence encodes CASSLVLGTGDYGYTF.

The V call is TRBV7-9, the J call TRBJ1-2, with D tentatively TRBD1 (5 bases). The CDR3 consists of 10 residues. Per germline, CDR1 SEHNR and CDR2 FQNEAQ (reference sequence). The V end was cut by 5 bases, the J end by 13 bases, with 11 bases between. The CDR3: CASSRQSSTF. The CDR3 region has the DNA TGTGCCAGCAGCCGACAGTCCTCCACCTTC.

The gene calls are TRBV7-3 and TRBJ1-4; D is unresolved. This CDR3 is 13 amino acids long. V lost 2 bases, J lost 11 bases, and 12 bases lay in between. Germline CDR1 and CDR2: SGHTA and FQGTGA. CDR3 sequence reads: CASSLQPAGKLFF. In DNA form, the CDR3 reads TGTGCCAGCAGCTTACAGCCCGCCGGGAAACTGTTTTTT.

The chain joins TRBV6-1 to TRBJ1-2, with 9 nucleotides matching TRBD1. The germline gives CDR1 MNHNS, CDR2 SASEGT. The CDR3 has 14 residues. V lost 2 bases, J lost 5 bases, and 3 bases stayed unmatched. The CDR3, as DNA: TGTGCCAGCAGTGAAATTGGGACAGGGTATGGCTACACCTTC. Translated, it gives CASSEIGTGYGYTF.

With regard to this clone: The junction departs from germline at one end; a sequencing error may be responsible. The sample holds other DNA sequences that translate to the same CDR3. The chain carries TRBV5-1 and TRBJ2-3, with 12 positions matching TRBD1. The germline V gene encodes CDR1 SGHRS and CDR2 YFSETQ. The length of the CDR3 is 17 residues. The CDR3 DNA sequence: TGCGCCAGTAGCTTGGCGGGACAGGGGGCGGGCGCAGATACGCAGTATTTT. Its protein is CASSLAGQGAGADTQYF.

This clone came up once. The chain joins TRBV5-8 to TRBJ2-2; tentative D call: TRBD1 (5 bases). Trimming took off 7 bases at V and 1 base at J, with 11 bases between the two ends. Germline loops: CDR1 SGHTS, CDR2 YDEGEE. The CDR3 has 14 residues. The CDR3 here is CASPGRGNTGELFF. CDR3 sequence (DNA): TGTGCCAGCCCTGGAAGGGGGAACACCGGGGAGCTGTTTTTT.

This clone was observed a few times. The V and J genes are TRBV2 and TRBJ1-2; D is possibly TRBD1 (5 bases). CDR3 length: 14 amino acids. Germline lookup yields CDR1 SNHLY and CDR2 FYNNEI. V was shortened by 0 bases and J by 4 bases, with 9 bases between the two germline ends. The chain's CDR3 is CASSEASGSYGYTF. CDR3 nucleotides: TGTGCCAGCAGTGAAGCTTCAGGGTCCTATGGCTACACCTTC.

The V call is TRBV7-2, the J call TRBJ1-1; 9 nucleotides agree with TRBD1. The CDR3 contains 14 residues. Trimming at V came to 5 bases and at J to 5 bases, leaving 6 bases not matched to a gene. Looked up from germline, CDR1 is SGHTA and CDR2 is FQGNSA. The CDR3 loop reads CASSGQGMGTEAFF. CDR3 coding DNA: TGTGCCAGCAGCGGACAGGGGATGGGGACTGAAGCTTTCTTT.

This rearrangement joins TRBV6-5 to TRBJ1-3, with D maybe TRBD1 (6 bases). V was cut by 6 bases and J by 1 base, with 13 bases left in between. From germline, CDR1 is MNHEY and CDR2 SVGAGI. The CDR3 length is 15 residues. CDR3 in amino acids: CASRAQGISGNTIYF. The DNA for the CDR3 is TGTGCCAGCAGGGCCCAGGGGATTTCTGGAAACACCATATATTTT.

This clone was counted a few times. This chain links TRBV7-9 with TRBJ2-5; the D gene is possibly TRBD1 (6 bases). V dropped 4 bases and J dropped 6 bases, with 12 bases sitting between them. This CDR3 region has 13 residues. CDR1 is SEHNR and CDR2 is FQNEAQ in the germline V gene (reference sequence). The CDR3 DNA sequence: TGTGCCAGCAGCTCACAGGGCCATCAGACCCAGTACTTC. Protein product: CASSSQGHQTQYF.

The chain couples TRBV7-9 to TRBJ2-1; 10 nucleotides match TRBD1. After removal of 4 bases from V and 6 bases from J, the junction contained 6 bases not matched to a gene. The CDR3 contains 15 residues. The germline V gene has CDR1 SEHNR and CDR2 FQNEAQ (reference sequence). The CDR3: CASSYRQGASNEQFF. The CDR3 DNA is TGTGCCAGCAGCTACCGACAGGGGGCCTCCAATGAGCAGTTCTTC. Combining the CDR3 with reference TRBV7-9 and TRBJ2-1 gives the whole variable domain DTGVSQNPRHKITKRGQNVTFRCDPISEHNRLYWYRQTLGQGPEFLTYFQNEAQLEKSRLLSDRFSAERPKGSFSTLEIQRTEQGDSAMYLCASSYRQGASNEQFFGPGTRLTVL.

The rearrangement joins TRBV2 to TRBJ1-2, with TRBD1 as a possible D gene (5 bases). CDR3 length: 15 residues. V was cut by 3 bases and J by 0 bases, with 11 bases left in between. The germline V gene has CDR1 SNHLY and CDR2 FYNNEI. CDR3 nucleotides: TGTGCCAGCAGTGACGGCAGGGCGCCTAACTATGGCTACACCTTC. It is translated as CASSDGRAPNYGYTF.

CDR3 sequence: CARQGSYGYTF. CDR3 in DNA: TGTGCCAGACAGGGATCCTATGGCTACACCTTC. The chain carries TRBV2 and TRBJ1-2; D perhaps matches TRBD1 (6 bases). This CDR3 is built from 11 residues. Germline V gene lookup returns CDR1 SNHLY and CDR2 FYNNEI. V lost 9 bases and J 4 bases, leaving 9 bases between the germline ends.